This record looks at one T cell receptor beta chain sequence and its context. Its antigen is not known. TCRdb keeps only in-frame clones here, not all; method: immunoSEQ multiplex PCR. The table has 70,000 to 95,000 clones, more than 70% seen once. This CDR3 region has 14 residues. CDR1 and CDR2 (germline): ENHRY, SYGVKD. V shed 7 bases and J shed 0 bases, with 10 bases lying between them. The data were taken from a study of T cell responses to AZD1222 COVID-19 vaccine. The overall study: Investigators merged groups given second doses at roughly 4 or roughly 12 weeks. Study-level findings and limits: Baseline serostatus was positive in only a handful of AZD1222 recipients. In the spike-specific TCR repertoire, nearly half reportedly target unmutated variant regions.

The starting material was peripheral blood, obtained on day 0 of AZD1222 vaccination. V usage is TRBV10-3 and J usage is TRBJ1-3, with a tentative D call TRBD1 (6 bases). This TCR derives from an adult in good health. CDR3 residues: CAIMRGSSGNTIYF. Here the CDR3 DNA reads TGTGCCATCATGAGGGGGAGCTCTGGAAACACCATATATTTT.